These 5 T cell receptor beta chains share one sample of origin, sequenced in a study of shared clonotypes between healthy human individuals. The repertoire was sequenced with immunoSEQ multiplex PCR; TCRdb's copy has only in-frame clones and lacks some. This sample has around 2.5 million clones, with approximately 93% found just once. Sequenced sample: naive CD4+ T cells from PBMCs. The subset here: CD45RA+ positively selected. These receptors were collected from a man younger than 35 in good health. Some clones in this sample may be carry-over from other donors' samples.

The chain is built from TRBV5-8 and TRBJ2-5; D is uncertain. The CDR3 is made up of 16 amino acids. V was trimmed by 7 bases and J by 1 base, leaving 20 bases between them. CDR1 and CDR2 from the germline V gene are SGHTS and YDEGEE. The CDR3 here is CASRTLLGWGQETQYF. CDR3 nucleotides: TGTGCCAGCCGAACACTTCTAGGGTGGGGCCAAGAGACCCAGTACTTC.

The V and J genes are TRBV6-5 and TRBJ1-2; D possibly corresponds to TRBD1 (6 bases). The CDR3 covers 15 residues. Deletions cut 5 bases from V and 2 bases from J, with 15 bases between. The germline V gene encodes CDR1 MNHEY and CDR2 SVGAGI. The CDR3 DNA is TGTGCCAGCAGTCGTTACGAGGGGGTAAACTATGGCTACACCTTC. Translation gives CASSRYEGVNYGYTF.

The V gene is TRBV18, the J gene TRBJ1-6; 9 nucleotides match TRBD1. Germline trimming cut 3 bases from V and 9 bases from J; bases unmatched to any gene: 3. Germline lookup yields CDR1 KGHSH and CDR2 LQKENI. The CDR3 sequence is 14 residues long. The CDR3 loop reads CASSPGTGISPLHF. Written as DNA, the CDR3 is TGTGCCAGCTCACCCGGGACAGGGATTTCACCCCTCCACTTT.

A few counts support this clone. This chain uses TRBV5-6 with TRBJ2-3; D is unresolved. CDR1 is SGHDT, CDR2 YYEEEE, per germline. The CDR3 loop spans 15 amino acids. V lost 4 bases, J lost 1 base, and 13 bases lay in between. CDR3 amino acids: CASSREGSRTDTQYF. The CDR3 coding sequence is TGTGCCAGCAGCCGTGAAGGGTCCCGCACAGATACGCAGTATTTT.

The CDR3 spells CASSPTRRSYEQYF. CDR3 sequence (DNA): TGTGCCAGCAGCCCGACCCGCAGGAGCTACGAGCAGTACTTC. The chain links TRBV27 to TRBJ2-7, with D uncertain. CDR3 length: 14 residues. Trimming cost V 6 bases and J 3 bases, with 15 bases left between them. The V gene's germline CDR1 is MNHEY and CDR2 SMNVEV (reference sequence).